This entry is about one T cell receptor beta chain. The antigen it binds to is not known. It has no much larger one-base neighbor in the sample; base qualities were not kept. The sample originates from a study of cytomegalovirus exposure and HLA in healthy donors (dated by TCRdb to between 2016 and 2019). About the full investigation: A later analysis indicated that the 95 to 150 validation repertoires were generated on the platform also employed for the approximately 690 repertoires of the first cohort. Besides the first cohort of about 730 subjects, a separate validation cohort made up of about 120 different subjects was used. The study was designed to test whether signatures of past pathogen exposure could be identified by cataloging public T cell receptors. To predict cytomegalovirus infection status, the study combined high-throughput TCR immunosequencing, statistical association of individual TCRs with disease status, and machine learning. What the research found in general, with its limitations: Subsequent analysis determined that TCRs grouped into clusters in the first cohort also showed a tendency toward co-occurrence across the roughly 110 validation repertoires, and approximately 93% of cluster scores exceeded 0. The study gave a list of more than 150 TCR beta chains associated with cytomegalovirus. The classifier was reported to diagnose cytomegalovirus status with high specificity and sensitivity in both the original cohort and the validation cohort. It was suggested by the authors that the approach could potentially be generalized to other disease states and immunological phenotypes. Three of the identified cytomegalovirus-associated TCR beta chains were confirmed in vitro to be specific for cytomegalovirus antigens. While some public TCRs were present in many individuals, most TCR sequences turned up only very rarely across donors. A later analysis lacked HLA typing for the validation cohort, so it scored co-occurrence in that cohort across all 130 or so repertoires.

The library was prepared using the immunoSEQ multiplex PCR assay. The paper's data handling went like this. A statistical classification framework was built for diagnosing cytomegalovirus status from the catalog of TCR beta chain sequences. Held by TCRdb, this immuneACCESS table contains in-frame sequences only and omits some clones. Under half of the omission traces to an unresolved V gene where checked; the cause of the rest is unknown. That table is the source of V, J and clone size, and D and trimming were worked out from the DNA. Recorded for this sample are about 200,000 clones; more than 75% of them occurred a single time. 2% of the sample is taken by the ten largest. The donors belonged to the validation cohort of over a hundred subjects, which was separate from the approximately 700-subject first cohort. V is reduced by 5 bases and J by 3 bases, leaving a spacing of 14 bases between them. The CDR3 covers 14 residues, taking in both the cysteine and the phenylalanine. Only the CDR3 part of the read is kept: 42 bases, read in frame from the first base. CDR1 and CDR2 were assigned from the germline V gene (reference sequence) as MNHEY and SMNVEV.

Source material: PBMCs. The chain employs TRBV27 and TRBJ2-7, and possibly TRBD1, on 8 matching bases. This sequence originates from a woman aged 18 to 35 in good health and CMV-seropositive. The bases are TGTGCCAGCAGTCAGACAGGGGACTACTACGAGCAGTACTTC. The translation is CASSQTGDYYEQYF.